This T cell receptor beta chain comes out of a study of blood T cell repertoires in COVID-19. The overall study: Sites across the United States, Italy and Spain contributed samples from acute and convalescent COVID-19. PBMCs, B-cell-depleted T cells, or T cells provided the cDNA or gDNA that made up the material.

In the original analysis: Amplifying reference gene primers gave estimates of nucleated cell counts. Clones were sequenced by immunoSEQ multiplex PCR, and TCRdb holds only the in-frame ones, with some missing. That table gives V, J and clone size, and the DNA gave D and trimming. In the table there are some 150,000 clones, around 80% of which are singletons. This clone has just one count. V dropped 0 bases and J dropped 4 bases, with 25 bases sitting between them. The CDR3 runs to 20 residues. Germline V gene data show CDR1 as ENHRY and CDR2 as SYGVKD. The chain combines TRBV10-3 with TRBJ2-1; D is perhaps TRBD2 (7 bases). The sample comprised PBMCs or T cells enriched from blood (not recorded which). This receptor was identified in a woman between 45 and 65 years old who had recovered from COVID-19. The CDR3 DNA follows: TGTGCCATCAGTGAGTCGGCGGGGGCACCGCCCAAACAAAGATACAATGAGCAGTTCTTC. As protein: CAISESAGAPPKQRYNEQFF.